This T cell receptor (beta chain) emerged from a study of blood T cell repertoires in COVID-19. Study details: Material from acute and convalescent COVID-19 was sourced from the United States, Italy and Spain. Sample material is recorded as cDNA or gDNA derived from T cells, B-cell-depleted T cells, or PBMCs.

J was trimmed by 7 bases and V by 6 bases; bases with no gene match: 8. Germline values: CDR1 MNHEY, CDR2 SVGAGI. The CDR3 contains 13 residues. Repertoires were generated with immunoSEQ multiplex PCR, while TCRdb's copy carries only in-frame clones and drops some. The sample has 150,000 or so clones; about three quarters are singletons. The rearrangement uses TRBV6-5 and TRBJ1-2, with 7 bases matching TRBD1. This clonotype originated in a man older than 75 with acute or convalescent COVID-19. Material: peripheral blood. DNA for the CDR3: TGTGCCAGCAGCTTAGACAGGGTCGCTGGCTACACCTTC. Translation gives CASSLDRVAGYTF.